This T cell receptor beta chain was obtained from a study of cytomegalovirus exposure and HLA in healthy donors. The CDR3 sequence is 14 residues long. Trimming removed 0 bases at V and 6 bases at J, with 10 bases between. The germline gives CDR1 SGHTS, CDR2 YDEGEE. The PCR ran on 60 Vbeta and 13 Jbeta primers. Produced via immunoSEQ multiplex PCR; TCRdb's table is partial and in-frame only. Of 77,000 or so clones in the sample, 60% to 80% are singletons; the top ten hold around 7%. Specimen: PBMCs. The source of this sequence is a middle-aged woman in good health and CMV-seronegative. This rearrangement joins TRBV5-8 to TRBJ2-1; D possibly corresponds to TRBD1 (6 bases). The CDR3 sequence: CASSLGQARNEQFF. CDR3 coding DNA: TGTGCCAGCAGCTTGGGACAGGCTCGCAATGAGCAGTTCTTC.